The TCR beta chain under discussion was sequenced for a study of CD8 T cells in ankylosing spondylitis. Quantitative 5'-RACE was performed with molecular barcodes, and it yielded the TCR beta libraries. In TCRdb, the 5' RACE reads were re-called with MiXCR into one record per CDR3 protein. The table records 25,000 to 35,000 distinct CDR3 sequences, approximately 7.1% of them present only once. Study results and caveats: It appeared that ankylosing spondylitis blood was characterized by a TCR beta motif of several highly homologous variants.

CDR3 size: 15 residues. Trimming shortened V by 5 bases and J by 0 bases, and 14 bases separated the two germline ends. This clonotype was counted many times. Its antigen remains unidentified. Sequencing input: blood, either unsorted or a sorted T cell fraction (not recorded which). The gene calls are TRBV12-3 or TRBV12-4 and TRBJ2-7, with D perhaps matching TRBD1 or TRBD2 (5 bases each). This TCR was recovered from a male donor with ankylosing spondylitis or in good health (not recorded which). The CDR3 DNA follows: TGTGCCAGCAGTCCAGCAGGGACGGTCTCCTACGAGCAGTACTTC. This codes for CASSPAGTVSYEQYF.